This TCR beta chain appears in the sequencing data of a study of T cell responses to AZD1222 COVID-19 vaccine. Findings and caveats of the study: Reportedly, nearly half the spike-specific TCRs target unmutated variant regions.

Sequencing was performed with immunoSEQ multiplex PCR; in TCRdb, only in-frame clones are kept and a portion is missing. In the table there are about 120,000 clones, 90% of which are singletons. On this clone: Its antigen is undetermined.

V shed 3 bases and J shed 0 bases, with 6 bases lying between them. Germline assignment: CDR1 MNHEY and CDR2 SMNVEV (reference sequence). CDR3 size: 14 residues. The genes are TRBV27 and TRBJ1-3; D is uncertain. The source of this sequence is an adult in good health. The sequenced sample was peripheral blood, obtained on day 0 of AZD1222 vaccination. CDR3 sequence reads: CASSFRASGNTIYF. CDR3 DNA: TGTGCCAGCAGTTTTCGAGCCTCTGGAAACACCATATATTTT.